A single sample gave rise to the 5 T cell receptor beta chains below, sequenced in a study of long-term antiretroviral therapy in people with HIV. Running of the v3.0 immunoSEQ assay took place at survey level. TCRdb's table, derived via immunoSEQ multiplex PCR, lists solely in-frame clones and lacks some. The sample yields about 35,000 clones, about four fifths seen once. This sample comprised unsorted PBMCs, obtained 3 years after starting antiretroviral therapy. These receptor sequences come from a man in his fifties or sixties with HIV.

The rearrangement joins TRBV2 to TRBJ1-5; D perhaps matches TRBD1 (6 bases). The CDR3 covers 13 residues. Looked up from germline, CDR1 is SNHLY and CDR2 is FYNNEI. V was shortened by 6 bases and J by 4 bases, with 10 bases between the two germline ends. The DNA for the CDR3 is TGTGCCAGCAGGGACAGTGGGAATCAGCCCCAGCATTTT. Residues: CASRDSGNQPQHF.

The gene calls are TRBV19 and TRBJ1-1; D unresolved. Germline CDR1 LNHDA, CDR2 SQIVND (reference sequence). With 1 base removed from V and 1 base from J, the gap between germline ends came to 4 bases. There are 13 residues in the CDR3. The CDR3 reads CASSIAANTEAFF. The CDR3 region has the DNA TGTGCCAGTAGTATAGCGGCGAACACTGAAGCTTTCTTT.

This sequence joins TRBV28 and TRBJ1-5; maybe TRBD1 (5 bases). Germline V gives CDR1 MDHEN, CDR2 SYDVKM. Trimming took 2 bases from V and 4 from J, leaving 12 bases between them. The CDR3 length is 15 residues. In nucleotides, the CDR3 is TGTGCCAGCAGTTTAGGGGGGAACGTAAATCAGCCCCAGCATTTT. This sequence encodes CASSLGGNVNQPQHF.

This sequence joins TRBV29-1 and TRBJ2-5; TRBD2 matches 7 bases. CDR1 and CDR2 (germline): SQVTM, ANQGSEA. J was trimmed by 0 bases and V by 3 bases; bases with no gene match: 1. The CDR3 covers 13 residues. The CDR3 loop reads CSVEGGNQETQYF. The CDR3 nucleotides read TGCAGCGTTGAGGGGGGGAACCAAGAGACCCAGTACTTC.

The chain has TRBV5-6 and TRBJ2-7; D unclear. The germline V gene encodes CDR1 SGHDT and CDR2 YYEEEE. V lost 0 bases to trimming and J lost 1 base, with 11 bases between them. The CDR3 runs to 15 residues. The chain's CDR3 is CASSLVERASYEQYF. The CDR3 DNA reads TGTGCCAGCAGCTTGGTGGAAAGGGCATCCTACGAGCAGTACTTC.